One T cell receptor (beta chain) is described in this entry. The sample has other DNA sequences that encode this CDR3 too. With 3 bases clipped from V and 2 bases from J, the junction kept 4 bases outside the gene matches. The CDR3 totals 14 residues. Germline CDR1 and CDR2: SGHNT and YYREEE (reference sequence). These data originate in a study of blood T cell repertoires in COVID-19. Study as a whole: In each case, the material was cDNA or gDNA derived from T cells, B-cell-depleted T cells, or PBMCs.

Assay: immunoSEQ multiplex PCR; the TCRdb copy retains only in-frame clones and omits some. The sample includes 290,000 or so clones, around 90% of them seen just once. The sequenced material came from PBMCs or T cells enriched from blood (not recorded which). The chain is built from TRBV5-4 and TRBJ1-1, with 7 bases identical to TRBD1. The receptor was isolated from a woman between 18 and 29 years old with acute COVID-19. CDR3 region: CASSWTGLNTEAFF. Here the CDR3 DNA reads TGTGCCAGCAGCTGGACAGGCCTTAACACTGAAGCTTTCTTT.